Below, 5 T cell receptor beta chains from the same sample are listed, as sequenced in a study of blood T cell repertoires in COVID-19. TCRdb's table, derived via immunoSEQ multiplex PCR, lists solely in-frame clones and lacks some. The repertoire holds more than 120,000 clones, with about 80% as singletons. Input material: peripheral blood. These TCRs come from a human donor in a cohort sampled during active COVID-19.

The chain links TRBV30 to TRBJ1-5; D might be TRBD1 (5 bases). The CDR3 covers 15 residues. The germline gives CDR1 GTSNPN, CDR2 SVGIG (reference sequence). V was trimmed by 2 bases and J by 4 bases, leaving 15 bases between them. The CDR3 bases are TGTGCCTGGAGTAGGGGTCCAATGCAAAATCAGCCCCAGCATTTT. Translation: CAWSRGPMQNQPQHF.

The gene calls are TRBV27 and TRBJ2-7, with D perhaps TRBD2 (5 bases). V was pared by 5 bases and J by 4 bases, with 12 bases between. CDR1 and CDR2 from the germline V gene are MNHEY and SMNVEV (reference sequence). The CDR3 sequence is 13 residues long. CDR3 loop: CASSRPGVYEQYF. As DNA, the CDR3 is TGTGCCAGCAGTCGCCCCGGGGTTTACGAGCAGTACTTC.

The V call is TRBV19, the J call TRBJ2-1, with D perhaps matching TRBD1 (6 bases). The CDR3 length is 13 residues. Trimming cost V 3 bases and J 9 bases, with 12 bases left between them. Germline V gene data show CDR1 as LNHDA and CDR2 as SQIVND (reference sequence). Here the CDR3 DNA reads TGTGCCAGTAGTATTAACACAGGGACTGAGCAGTTCTTC. Amino acid sequence: CASSINTGTEQFF.

This chain uses TRBV2 with TRBJ2-5; TRBD2 aligns across 7 bases. V trimming: 0 bases; J trimming: 5 bases; junction bases outside the gene matches: 6. Looked up from germline, CDR1 is SNHLY and CDR2 is FYNNEI. The CDR3 contains 15 residues. Here the CDR3 reads CASSEAGGGDETQYF. The CDR3 nucleotides are TGTGCCAGCAGTGAAGCGGGGGGAGGGGACGAGACCCAGTACTTC.

The chain has TRBV27 and TRBJ1-2; 9 bases fit TRBD1. The CDR3 covers 16 residues. After removal of 0 bases from V and 2 bases from J, the junction contained 4 bases not matched to a gene. The germline gives CDR1 MNHEY, CDR2 SMNVEV (reference sequence). The CDR3 DNA sequence: TGTGCCAGCAGTTTATCGGGACAGGGTTCAAACTATGGCTACACCTTC. It encodes CASSLSGQGSNYGYTF.